These T cell receptor beta chains were read from a single sample in a study of blood T cell repertoires in COVID-19. Generated by immunoSEQ multiplex PCR, the TCRdb table keeps only in-frame clones and is missing some. The sample contains roughly 75,000 clones, about 85% of which appear only once. Sequences were obtained from peripheral blood. Receptors were obtained from a man aged 50-59 years with COVID-19, enrolled during active disease. Each CDR3 is given with its conserved first and last residue. D genes are given only for firm matches. Size values are once, few and many counts, or a class for expanded clones, and some rows have none.

TRBD1,.,TRBJ2-7,TRBV10-3,CAISEPGQGRGGREQYF,TGTGCCATCAGTGAGCCGGGACAGGGTAGAGGGGGGCGCGAGCAGTACTTC
TRBD1,.,TRBJ1-2,TRBV6-5,CASTPGQLYGYTF,TGTGCCAGCACCCCGGGACAGCTCTATGGCTACACCTTC
.,few,TRBJ2-2,TRBV5-4,CASSLVGTTTGELFF,TGTGCCAGCAGCTTGGTGGGGACAACCACCGGGGAGCTGTTTTTT
TRBD2,.,TRBJ2-5,TRBV7-7,CASSSGLAGGETQYF,TGTGCTAGCAGCTCGGGACTAGCGGGAGGTGAGACCCAGTACTTC
.,.,TRBJ2-1,TRBV6-6,CATYRATLSGGEQFF,TGTGCCACTTACAGGGCGACCCTTTCGGGTGGTGAGCAGTTCTTC
TRBD2,few,TRBJ2-2,TRBV24-1,CATSDLAGDTGELFF,TGTGCCACCAGTGATTTAGCGGGAGACACCGGGGAGCTGTTTTTT
.,.,TRBJ2-1,TRBV5-1,CASSLGPVTYNEQFF,TGCGCCAGCAGCTTGGGTCCAGTAACCTACAATGAGCAGTTCTTC
TRBD2,.,TRBJ2-4,TRBV2,CASEGRGRGKNIQYF,TGTGCCAGTGAGGGGCGGGGGAGAGGCAAAAACATTCAGTACTTC
.,.,TRBJ2-6,TRBV12-2,CASRLTGQDCISGANVLTF,TGTGCAAGTCGCTTAACCGGACAGGACTGCATCTCTGGGGCCAACGTCCTGACTTTC
.,.,TRBJ1-5,TRBV19,CASSIQGREQPQHF,TGTGCCAGTAGTATACAGGGGAGAGAGCAGCCCCAGCATTTT